These T cell receptor beta chains were read from a single sample in a study of T cell clonotyping in hematopoietic cell transplantation. Here immunoSEQ multiplex PCR was the method, and the copy in TCRdb shows in-frame clones only, minus some. The data hold under 13,000 clones, with 89% observed a single time. Sequences were derived from PBMCs, sampled 180 days after allogeneic stem cell transplant. These TCRs come from a male patient between 55 and 70 years old who had an allogeneic stem cell transplant from an unrelated donor, so the T cells may come from the graft donor. Some clones in this sample may be carry-over from other donors' samples. Both conserved end residues are part of each CDR3.

CDR3aa | len | v_gene
CASIDRVLLETQYF | 14 | TRBV2
CASGGQGTYEQYF | 13 | TRBV6-1
CASSLSGGAGDEQFF | 15 | TRBV11-3
CATSSVTDSPLHF | 13 | TRBV15
CSVTRGGSVNTEAFF | 15 | TRBV29-1
CASSQEQGTGELFF | 14 | TRBV4-3
CASSPEMGNQPQHF | 14 | TRBV4-3
CASSLGSSNTEAFF | 14 | TRBV7-9
CASSSRGYEQYF | 12 | TRBV5-6
CASSEVSSGNTIYF | 14 | TRBV19
CASSSRGGPEAFF | 13 | TRBV6-6
CAISERGWGETQYF | 14 | TRBV10-3
CASSSLTGVEAFF | 13 | TRBV5-4
CASNGQGQYEANYGYTF | 17 | TRBV19
CASSLIAGASYEQYF | 15 | TRBV7-2
CASSLNSNTGELFF | 14 | TRBV7-3
CASSFLSGTPNTEAFF | 16 | TRBV7-2
CASSLASGEETQYF | 14 | TRBV5-6
CASSPAGITPTDTQYF | 16 | TRBV14
CASSTGTLNTEAFF | 14 | TRBV7-2
CASSSGGSNEQYF | 13 | TRBV5-6
CASRTTGGGDTQYF | 14 | TRBV6-5
CSVDPANTGELFF | 13 | TRBV29-1
CASSDTFATPAFF | 13 | TRBV2
CASSPLPYEQYF | 12 | TRBV18
CASSPESGSSYNSPLHF | 17 | TRBV4-1
CASSLGQGSSYEQYF | 15 | TRBV5-4
CASSLVAGAAAYEQYF | 16 | TRBV7-2
CAIRPGTEVYGYTF | 14 | TRBV10-3
CASSPGGARETQYF | 14 | TRBV6-5
CASSLVAEETQYF | 13 | TRBV7-2
CASVTPNTGELFF | 13 | TRBV5-1
CASSIVPGGWNQPQHF | 16 | TRBV19
CAAGAGEADTQYF | 13 | TRBV10-3
CASSESGGRTDTQYF | 15 | TRBV9
CASSQEGLGTDTQYF | 15 | TRBV5-8
CASSQEGEQFF | 11 | TRBV4-1
CASSPSTFTGELFF | 14 | TRBV18
CATRRDRGISDTQYF | 15 | TRBV27
CASSSSSGGATDTQYF | 16 | TRBV7-2
CASSQGAGRNEKLFF | 15 | TRBV4-3
CALLWYSNQPQHF | 13 | TRBV30
CASSLWGLVPYEQYF | 15 | TRBV5-6
CASSLTGSSYEQYF | 14 | TRBV6-5
CASSTIFTDTQYF | 13 | TRBV19
CASSDIGQDNTGELFF | 16 | TRBV6-1
CASGLPTTGGNTDTQYF | 17 | TRBV12-5
CASSQGRGSYGYTF | 14 | TRBV4-1
CASSTSQGFTGELFF | 15 | TRBV6-5
CASSLLANEKLFF | 13 | TRBV27
CASSPDRYNGYTF | 13 | TRBV5-4
CASSFGTGSNYGYTF | 15 | TRBV5-1
CASSSTGKGYEQYF | 14 | TRBV5-1
CASSIRGQETQYF | 13 | TRBV19
CASSITVNTEAFF | 13 | TRBV19
CASSQVATKGRETQYF | 16 | TRBV4-1
CASSFTPNTEAFF | 13 | TRBV5-1
CASSEARASGSYEQYF | 16 | TRBV2
CASSFRQGGQPQHF | 14 | TRBV2
CASSPTGSSGYTF | 13 | TRBV13